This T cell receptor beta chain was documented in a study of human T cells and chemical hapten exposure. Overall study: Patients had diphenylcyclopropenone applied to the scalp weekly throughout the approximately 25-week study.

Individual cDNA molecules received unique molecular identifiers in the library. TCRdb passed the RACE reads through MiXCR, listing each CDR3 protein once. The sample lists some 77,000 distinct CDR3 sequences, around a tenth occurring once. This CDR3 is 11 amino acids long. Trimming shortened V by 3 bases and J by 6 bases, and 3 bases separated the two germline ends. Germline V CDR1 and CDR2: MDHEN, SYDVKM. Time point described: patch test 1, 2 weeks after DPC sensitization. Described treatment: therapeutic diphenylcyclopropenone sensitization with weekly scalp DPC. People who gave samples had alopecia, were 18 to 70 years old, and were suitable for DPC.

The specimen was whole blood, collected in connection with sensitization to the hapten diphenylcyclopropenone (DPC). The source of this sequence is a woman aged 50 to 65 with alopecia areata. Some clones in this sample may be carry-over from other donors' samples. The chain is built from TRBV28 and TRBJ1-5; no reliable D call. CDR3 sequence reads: CASSFRQPQHF. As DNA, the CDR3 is TGTGCCAGCAGTTTCCGTCAGCCCCAGCATTTT.